This is a list of T cell receptor beta chains from one sample in a study of cytomegalovirus exposure and HLA in healthy donors. TCRdb's copy holds only in-frame clones and misses some; the assay was immunoSEQ multiplex PCR. Found here are about 47,000 clones, 72% of them singletons; the top ten hold approximately 6.8%. The sample comprised PBMCs. The source of these receptors is a man between 25 and 39 years old in good health and CMV-seronegative. Each CDR3 is given with its conserved first and last residue. Each record gives: D gene, J gene, V gene, clone size, CDR3 DNA, CDR3 protein. D genes are given only for firm matches. Clone size is given for some rows only: seen once, a few or many times, or a class if the clone is expanded.

TRBD2 TRBJ2-7 TRBV19 NA TGTGCCAGTAGTATTTCCACTAGCGGGAGCGTCGAGCAGTACTTC CASSISTSGSVEQYF
TRBD1 TRBJ1-4 TRBV7-9 NA TGTGCCAGCAGCTTGGGGACAGATAATGAAAAACTGTTTTTT CASSLGTDNEKLFF
TRBD1 TRBJ1-4 TRBV4-2 medium-sized TGTGCCAGCAGCCAAGAGGGGACAGTTGCAACTAATGAAAAACTGTTTTTT CASSQEGTVATNEKLFF
NA TRBJ2-1 TRBV29-1 few TGCAGCGTTGGAGGGGGGGGCTTTCACAATGAGCAGTTCTTC CSVGGGGFHNEQFF
TRBD1 TRBJ1-1 TRBV6-5 once TGTGCCAGCAGTAAACGGACAGGGTTGAACACTGAAGCTTTCTTT CASSKRTGLNTEAFF
NA TRBJ2-7 TRBV7-9 NA TGTGCCAGCAGCCGGAGGGACAGCTACGAGCAGTACTTC CASSRRDSYEQYF
TRBD2 TRBJ2-3 TRBV5-1 NA TGCGCCAGCAGCCCGGGACTAGCGGGAGTTACGGGCACAGATACGCAGTATTTT CASSPGLAGVTGTDTQYF
NA TRBJ2-7 TRBV23-1 NA TGCGCCAGCAGTCATTCGAGTACAGAAACCTACGAGCAGTACTTC CASSHSSTETYEQYF
TRBD1 TRBJ2-5 TRBV6-1 NA TGTGCCAGCAGTGCGGGACAGTCGAGGGCCCAGTACTTC CASSAGQSRAQYF
TRBD1 TRBJ1-1 TRBV5-4 NA TGTGCCAGCAGCTTGGATCCAGGGGGCGTGACTGAAGCTTTCTTT CASSLDPGGVTEAFF
TRBD1 TRBJ2-3 TRBV6-5 NA TGTGCCAGCAGTTACAAAGTCGGGCAGGGGGAGAGGACGCAGTATTTT CASSYKVGQGERTQYF
TRBD1 TRBJ1-1 TRBV14 few TGTGCCAGCAGCCTCCGACAGGGCCTAAGGAACACTGAAGCTTTCTTT CASSLRQGLRNTEAFF
NA TRBJ2-1 TRBV14 few TGTGCCAGCAGCCTAGGAGGGGGCGGGGATGAGCAGTTCTTC CASSLGGGGDEQFF
NA TRBJ2-1 TRBV7-6 NA TGTGCCAGCAGCTTAGCTGACGCGGGTGAGCAGTTCTTC CASSLADAGEQFF
TRBD1 TRBJ1-4 TRBV30 NA TGTGCCTGGAGTAGGGACAGTATTGCAACTAATGAAAAACTGTTTTTT CAWSRDSIATNEKLFF
NA TRBJ1-3 TRBV5-1 once TGCGCCAGCAGCTTGGCGTTGGGCGCTGGAAACACCATATATTTT CASSLALGAGNTIYF
TRBD1 TRBJ2-1 TRBV10-2 once TGCGCCAGCACTAAGGAAGGGACAGGGGACAATGAGCAGTTCTTC CASTKEGTGDNEQFF
TRBD1 TRBJ2-5 TRBV27 NA TGTGCCAGCAGCCCACTTAATTCGGACAGGGGACCGGGAGAGACCCAGTACTTC CASSPLNSDRGPGETQYF
NA TRBJ1-5 TRBV5-6 NA TGTGCCAGCAGCTTGTCCGGACAGACTAATCAGCCCCAGCATTTT CASSLSGQTNQPQHF
NA TRBJ1-1 TRBV5-6 few TGTGCCAGCAGCTTCGGGACAATTGGTGGAAACACTGAAGCTTTCTTT CASSFGTIGGNTEAFF
NA TRBJ1-4 TRBV7-9 few TGTGCCAGCAGCTCCGGACGTGTGGGAGAGAAACTGTTTTTT CASSSGRVGEKLFF
TRBD2 TRBJ2-1 TRBV27 NA TGTGCCAGCAGTTTGCGAGGGACTAGCGGAGGTAATGAGCAGTTCTTC CASSLRGTSGGNEQFF
TRBD2 TRBJ2-7 TRBV7-6 few TGTGCCAGCAGCTCGGGGACTAGCGGGAGCGAGCAGTACTTC CASSSGTSGSEQYF
NA TRBJ2-2 TRBV7-9 few TGTGCCAGTCCTGGGACTCCGGACACCGGGGAGCTGTTTTTT CASPGTPDTGELFF
TRBD1 TRBJ1-2 TRBV29-1 NA TGCAGCGTTGATAGACAGGGGGCTGGTGGCTACACCTTC CSVDRQGAGGYTF
NA TRBJ1-1 TRBV13 NA TGTGCCAGCAGGCGGGGCAGGCTGAACACTGAAGCTTTCTTT CASRRGRLNTEAFF
TRBD2 TRBJ2-5 TRBV6-5 NA TGTGCCAGCAGTTATCTTGCGGGAGCAACCCAAGAGACCCAGTACTTC CASSYLAGATQETQYF
NA TRBJ1-2 TRBV30 few TGTGCCTGGAGTGTAGGGGGTACCCGACCACGGGGCTACACCTTC CAWSVGGTRPRGYTF
TRBD1 TRBJ1-2 TRBV30 once TGTGCCTGGAGCGACAACTCCCCGGACAGGGCCTATGGCTACACCTTC CAWSDNSPDRAYGYTF
TRBD2 TRBJ2-2 TRBV6-5 NA TGTGCCAGCAATACGTTAGCGGGAGGAGACGGGGAGCTGTTTTTT CASNTLAGGDGELFF
NA TRBJ1-1 TRBV7-2 few TGTGCCAGCAGCTTAGGTGGAGGAGAAGTTGATACTGAAGCTTTCTTT CASSLGGGEVDTEAFF
NA TRBJ2-5 TRBV7-9 NA TGTGCCAGCAGCATCACAGTGCCCCAAGAGACCCAGTACTTC CASSITVPQETQYF
NA TRBJ2-3 TRBV11-1 NA TGTGCCAGCAGCTTAGCGACGGGGACATACACAGATACGCAGTATTTT CASSLATGTYTDTQYF
TRBD1 TRBJ2-5 TRBV5-6 NA TGTGCCAGCAGGATAGCAGGGGGCGCTGAGACCCAGTACTTC CASRIAGGAETQYF
TRBD2 TRBJ2-7 TRBV5-1 NA TGCGCCAGCAGCACCGGGACTAGCGGGAGGGCCCGCTACGAGCAGTACTTC CASSTGTSGRARYEQYF
TRBD2 TRBJ2-2 TRBV7-9 NA TGTGCCAGCAGCGAGACGCCGTTTGGGGCGGGAGTGAACACCGGGGAGCTGTTTTTT CASSETPFGAGVNTGELFF
NA TRBJ2-1 TRBV7-9 medium-sized TGTGCCAGCAAGGGACTCAACAATGAGCAGTTCTTC CASKGLNNEQFF
TRBD1 TRBJ1-2 TRBV11-2 NA TGTGCCAGCAGCCACGGACAGGGCTCTAACTATGGCTACACCTTC CASSHGQGSNYGYTF